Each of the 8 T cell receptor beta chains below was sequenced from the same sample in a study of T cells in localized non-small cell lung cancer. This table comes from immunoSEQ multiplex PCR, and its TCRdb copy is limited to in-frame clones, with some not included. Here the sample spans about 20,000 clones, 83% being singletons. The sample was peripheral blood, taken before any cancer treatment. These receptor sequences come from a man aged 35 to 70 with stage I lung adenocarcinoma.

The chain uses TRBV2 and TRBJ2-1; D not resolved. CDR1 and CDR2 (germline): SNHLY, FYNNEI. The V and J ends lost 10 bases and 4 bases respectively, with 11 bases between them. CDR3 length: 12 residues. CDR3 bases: TGTGCCACCAATATGGTGTACAATGAGCAGTTCTTC. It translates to CATNMVYNEQFF.

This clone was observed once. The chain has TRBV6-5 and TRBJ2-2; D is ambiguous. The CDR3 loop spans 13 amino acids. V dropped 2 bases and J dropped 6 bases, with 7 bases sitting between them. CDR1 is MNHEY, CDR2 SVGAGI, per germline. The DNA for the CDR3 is TGTGCCAGCAGTTACCTGGCGTCCGGGGAGCTGTTTTTT. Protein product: CASSYLASGELFF.

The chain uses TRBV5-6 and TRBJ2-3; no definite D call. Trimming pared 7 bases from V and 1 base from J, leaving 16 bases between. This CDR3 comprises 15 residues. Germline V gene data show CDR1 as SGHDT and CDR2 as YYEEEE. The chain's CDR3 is CASYLGPSGTDTQYF. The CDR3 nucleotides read TGTGCCAGCTATTTAGGGCCCTCGGGCACAGATACGCAGTATTTT. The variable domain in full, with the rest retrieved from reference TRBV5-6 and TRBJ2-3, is DAGVTQSPTHLIKTRGQQVTLRCSPKSGHDTVSWYQQALGQGPQFIFQYYEEEERQRGNFPDRFSGHQFPNYSSELNVNALLLGDSALYLCASYLGPSGTDTQYFGPGTRLTVL.

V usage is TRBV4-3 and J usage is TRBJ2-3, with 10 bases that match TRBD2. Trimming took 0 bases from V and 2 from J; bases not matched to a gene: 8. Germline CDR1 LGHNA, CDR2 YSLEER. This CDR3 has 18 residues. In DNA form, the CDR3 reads TGCGCCAGCAGCCAAGATGTTCCTAGCGGGGGATTCACAGATACGCAGTATTTT. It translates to CASSQDVPSGGFTDTQYF.

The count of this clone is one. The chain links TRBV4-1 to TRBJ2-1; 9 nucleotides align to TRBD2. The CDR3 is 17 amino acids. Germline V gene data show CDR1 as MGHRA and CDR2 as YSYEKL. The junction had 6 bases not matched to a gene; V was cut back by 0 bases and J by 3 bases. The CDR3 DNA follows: TGCGCCAGCAGCCAAGAGATGACTAGCGGTAACTACAATGAGCAGTTCTTC. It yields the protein CASSQEMTSGNYNEQFF.

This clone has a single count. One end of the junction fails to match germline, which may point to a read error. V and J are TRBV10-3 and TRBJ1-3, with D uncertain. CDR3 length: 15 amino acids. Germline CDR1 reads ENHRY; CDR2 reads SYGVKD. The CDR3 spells CAISESNWGGNTIYF. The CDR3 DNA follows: TGTGCCATCAGTGAGTCGAATTGGGGAGGAAATACCATATATTTT.

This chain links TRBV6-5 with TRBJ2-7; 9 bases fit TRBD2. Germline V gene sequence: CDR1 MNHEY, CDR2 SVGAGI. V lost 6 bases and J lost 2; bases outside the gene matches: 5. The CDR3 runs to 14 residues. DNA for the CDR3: TGTGCCAGCAGCCCGACTAGCGGTCCCTACGAGCAGTACTTC. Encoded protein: CASSPTSGPYEQYF.

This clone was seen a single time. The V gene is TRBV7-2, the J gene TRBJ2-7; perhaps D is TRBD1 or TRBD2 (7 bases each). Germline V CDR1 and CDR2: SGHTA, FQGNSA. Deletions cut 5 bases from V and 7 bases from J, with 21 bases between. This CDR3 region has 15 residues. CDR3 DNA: TGTGCCAGCAGCCCAGGGGGACTACCTACTGAGGAGCAGTACTTC. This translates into CASSPGGLPTEEQYF.